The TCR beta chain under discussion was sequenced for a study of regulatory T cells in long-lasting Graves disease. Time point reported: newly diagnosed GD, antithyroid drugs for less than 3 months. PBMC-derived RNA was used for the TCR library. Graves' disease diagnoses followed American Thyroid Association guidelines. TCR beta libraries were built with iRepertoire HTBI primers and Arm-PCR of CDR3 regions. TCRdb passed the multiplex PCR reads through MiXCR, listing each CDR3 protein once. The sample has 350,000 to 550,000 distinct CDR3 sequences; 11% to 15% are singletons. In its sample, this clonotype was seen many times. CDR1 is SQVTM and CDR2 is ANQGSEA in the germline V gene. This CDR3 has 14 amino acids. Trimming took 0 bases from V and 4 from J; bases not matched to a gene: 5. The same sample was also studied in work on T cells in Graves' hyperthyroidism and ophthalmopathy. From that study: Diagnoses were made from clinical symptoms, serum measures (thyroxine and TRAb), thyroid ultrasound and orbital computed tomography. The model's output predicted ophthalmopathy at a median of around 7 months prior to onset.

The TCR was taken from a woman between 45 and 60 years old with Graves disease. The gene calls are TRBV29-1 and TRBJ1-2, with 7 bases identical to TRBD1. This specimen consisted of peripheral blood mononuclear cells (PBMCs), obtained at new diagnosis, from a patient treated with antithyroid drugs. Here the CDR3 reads CSVEERQGFYGYTF. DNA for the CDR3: TGCAGCGTTGAAGAAAGACAGGGCTTCTATGGCTACACCTTC. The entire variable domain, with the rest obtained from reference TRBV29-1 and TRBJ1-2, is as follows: SAVISQKPSRDICQRGTSLTIQCQVDSQVTMMFWYRQQPGQSLTLIATANQGSEATYESGFVIDKFPISRPNLTFSTLTVSNMSPEDSSIYLCSVEERQGFYGYTFGSGTRLTVV.